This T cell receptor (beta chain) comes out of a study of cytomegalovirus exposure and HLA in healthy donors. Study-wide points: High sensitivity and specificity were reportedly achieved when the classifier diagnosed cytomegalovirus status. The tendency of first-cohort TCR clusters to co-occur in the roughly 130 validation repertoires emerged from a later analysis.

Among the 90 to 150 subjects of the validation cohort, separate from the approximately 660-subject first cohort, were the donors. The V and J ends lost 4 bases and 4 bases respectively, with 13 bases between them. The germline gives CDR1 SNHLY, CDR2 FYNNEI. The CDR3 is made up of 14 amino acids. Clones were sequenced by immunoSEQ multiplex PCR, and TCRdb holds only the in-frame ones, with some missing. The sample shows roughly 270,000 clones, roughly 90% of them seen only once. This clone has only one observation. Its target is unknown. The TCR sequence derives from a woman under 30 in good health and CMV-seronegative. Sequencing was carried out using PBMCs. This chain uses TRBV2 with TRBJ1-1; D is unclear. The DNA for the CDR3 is TGTGCCAGCAGTGCGAGGGAAGGGAGCACTGAAGCTTTCTTT. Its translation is CASSAREGSTEAFF.